This T cell receptor beta chain is from a study of blood T cell repertoires in COVID-19. Data came from immunoSEQ multiplex PCR; TCRdb stores just in-frame clones and leaves some out. Of roughly 30,000 clones in the sample, approximately 85% were seen once. Germline V CDR1 and CDR2: KGHSH, LQKENI. The V end lost 4 bases, the J end lost 7 bases, and 14 bases lay between the germline ends. This CDR3 comprises 13 residues. The sequencing sample was made of peripheral blood. The TCR was taken from a man in his 60s with active COVID-19. V usage is TRBV18 and J usage is TRBJ2-7, with D tentatively TRBD2 (5 bases). The CDR3 sequence: CASSLQRTGEQYF. The CDR3 DNA is TGTGCCAGCTCACTACAAAGGACTGGGGAGCAGTACTTC. Filled out from reference TRBV18 and TRBJ2-7, the complete variable domain reads NAGVMQNPRHLVRRRGQEARLRCSPMKGHSHVYWYRQLPEEGLKFMVYLQKENIIDESGMPKERFSAEFPKEGPSILRIQQVVRGDSAAYFCASSLQRTGEQYFGPGTRLTVT.